Below are 10 T cell receptor beta chains sequenced from a single sample in a study of CD8 T cells in ankylosing spondylitis. No antigen is known for these receptors. Regarding the study as a whole: Blood of patients with ankylosing spondylitis appeared to be characterized by a TCR beta motif of eight highly homologous variants.

Via MiXCR, TCRdb re-called the 5' RACE reads, giving one row per CDR3 protein. The sample consists of approximately 140,000 distinct CDR3 sequences, over 15% of them appearing once. Material for sequencing was blood, either unsorted or a sorted T cell fraction (not recorded which). These receptor sequences come from a male donor with ankylosing spondylitis.

Only a few counts were recorded for this clonotype. This sequence joins TRBV3-1 and TRBJ2-7; no definite D call. In germline, CDR1 is LGHDT, CDR2 YNNKEL (reference sequence). Trimming left V 0 bases short and J 2 bases short, with 11 bases between. The CDR3 consists of 15 residues. CDR3 in DNA: TGTGCCAGCAGCCAAGATCTGGGCAGGACCTACGAGCAGTACTTC. Translation: CASSQDLGRTYEQYF.

The chain employs TRBV27 and TRBJ1-5; D not certain. Trimming removed 5 bases from V and 6 bases from J, with 14 bases in between. The CDR3 extends over 14 amino acids. CDR1 and CDR2 from the germline V gene are MNHEY and SMNVEV (reference sequence). The CDR3 DNA reads TGTGCCAGCAGTCCCATGTCCAGTGGTCAGCCCCAGCATTTT. Amino acid sequence: CASSPMSSGQPQHF.

The V call is TRBV24-1, the J call TRBJ2-1; no reliable D call. The CDR3 spans 15 residues. V was shortened by 9 bases and J by 0 bases, with 14 bases between the two germline ends. Germline-derived CDR1 and CDR2 are KGHDR and SFDVKD. The CDR3 here is CATSHRTSSYNEQFF. The CDR3, as DNA: TGTGCCACCTCCCATCGGACCAGCTCCTACAATGAGCAGTTCTTC.

This sequence joins TRBV7-9 and TRBJ2-7; possible D gene TRBD2, 6 bases. The V end lost 2 bases, the J end lost 0 bases, and 11 bases lay between the germline ends. The CDR3 is 15 amino acids. Germline assignment: CDR1 SEHNR and CDR2 FQNEAQ (reference sequence). Here the CDR3 DNA reads TGTGCCAGCAGCTTAATAGCGGATAGCTCCTACGAGCAGTACTTC. It yields the protein CASSLIADSSYEQYF.

This chain connects TRBV4-3 to TRBJ1-3; D may be TRBD1 (6 bases). From germline, CDR1 is LGHNA and CDR2 YSLEER. This CDR3 spans 15 amino acids. Trimming took off 5 bases at V and 0 bases at J, with 11 bases between the two ends. Written as DNA, the CDR3 is TGCGCCAGCAGCACGGGGGCCCGCTCTGGAAACACCATATATTTT. Translated, it gives CASSTGARSGNTIYF.

In DNA, the CDR3 is TGTGCCAGCACGGGCGACTCCTACGAGCAGTACTTC. Translation gives CASTGDSYEQYF. This chain connects TRBV6-1 to TRBJ2-7, with D hard to call. CDR3 length equals 12 residues. V lost 7 bases and J 0 bases, leaving 7 bases between the germline ends. Germline-derived CDR1 and CDR2 are MNHNS and SASEGT.

The table lists this clonotype with a few counts. The CDR3: CATSDSISGRGVVDTQYF. The DNA of the CDR3 is TGTGCCACCAGTGACTCGATTAGCGGGAGGGGAGTGGTGGATACGCAGTATTTT. The chain has TRBV24-1 and TRBJ2-3, with TRBD2 matching 11 bases. Germline V gene sequence: CDR1 KGHDR, CDR2 SFDVKD. With 4 bases clipped from V and 6 bases from J, the junction kept 14 bases outside the gene matches. The CDR3 has 18 residues.

This clonotype was seen many times. The rearrangement links TRBV7-9 to TRBJ2-4; D possibly uses TRBD1 or TRBD2 (6 bases each). Germline V gene data show CDR1 as SEHNR and CDR2 as FQNEAQ (reference sequence). This CDR3 has 15 amino acids. V lost 3 bases, J lost 5 bases, and 14 bases lay in between. The CDR3 bases are TGTGCCAGCAGCTTTAGCCTCGGGGGCCAAAACATTCAGTACTTC. Its protein is CASSFSLGGQNIQYF.

This sequence joins TRBV4-1 and TRBJ2-5, with unresolved D. Trimming removed 1 base at V and 6 bases at J, with 12 bases between. This CDR3 is 14 amino acids long. Looked up from germline, CDR1 is MGHRA and CDR2 is YSYEKL. The CDR3 DNA reads TGCGCCAGCAGCCAAGCCCTCCTTCTGAAGACCCAGTACTTC. As protein: CASSQALLLKTQYF.

This clonotype has more than one count but fewer than ten. This chain uses TRBV4-1 with TRBJ1-5, with D unresolved. V lost 1 base, J lost 3 bases, and 10 bases lay in between. This CDR3 has 15 residues. Germline CDR1 reads MGHRA; CDR2 reads YSYEKL. The CDR3 sequence: CASSQGYGPNQPQHF. The CDR3 DNA follows: TGCGCCAGCAGCCAAGGATACGGGCCCAATCAGCCCCAGCATTTT.